The clone carrying this T cell receptor beta chain was detected many times. What it binds is not known. The data are from a study of identical twins. General study results and limits: Out-of-frame alpha sequences common to twins exhibited an excess of low generation probability.

The CDR3 covers 14 residues. V was cut by 3 bases and J by 0 bases, with 8 bases left in between. A universal primer site came from template switching; cDNA carried unique molecular identifiers. TCRdb called the 5' RACE reads again in MiXCR, with one record for every CDR3 protein. The sample includes around 530,000 distinct CDR3 sequences, 15% of them seen just once. These data are also associated with another study on yellow fever vaccine responses in identical twins. From that report: Twins' T cell vaccine responses reportedly looked partly convergent, partly personalized.

Source material: CD4+ T cells sorted from blood. The V call is TRBV12-3 or TRBV12-4, the J call TRBJ1-1; D is unresolved. This clonotype was obtained from a woman under 30 in good health. The CDR3 coding sequence is TGTGCCAGCAGTTTGGCCCGCATGAACACTGAAGCTTTCTTT. This translates into CASSLARMNTEAFF.